The rows below give T cell receptor beta chains drawn from one sample of a study of Graves' ophthalmopathy and Graves' hyperthyroidism. TCRdb ran MiXCR on the multiplex PCR reads and lists one entry per CDR3 protein. The table has about 740,000 distinct CDR3 sequences, around 40% seen once; the top ten hold around 40%. Sequenced: peripheral blood. All receptors come from an adult man with Graves' ophthalmopathy. CDR3s include the opening cysteine and the closing phenylalanine or tryptophan. The D gene is left open where the match is weak. Expanded clones are given a class, and other clones once, few, many or no size at all.

clone size | D gene | J gene | V gene | CDR3 DNA | CDR3 protein
many | NA | TRBJ2-2 | TRBV10-2 | TGCGCCAGCAATCAGGCCGCGAACACCGGGGAGCTGTTTTTT | CASNQAANTGELFF
NA | NA | TRBJ2-5 | TRBV4-2 | TGTGCCAGCAGCCCGGGGGTAGAAGAGACCCAGTACTTC | CASSPGVEETQYF
few | NA | TRBJ2-6 | TRBV24-1 | TGTGCCACCAGCAGCTCCCAGGGTTCTGGGGCCAACGTCCTGACTTTC | CATSSSQGSGANVLTF
NA | NA | TRBJ2-7 | TRBV7-2 | TGTGCCAGCAGCTTAACATTCGCCTACGAGCAGTACTTC | CASSLTFAYEQYF
NA | NA | TRBJ1-5 | TRBV6-1 | TGTGCCAGCAGTGAAAAGGACAGAGATTATCAGCCCCAGCATTTT | CASSEKDRDYQPQHF
few | NA | TRBJ2-7 | TRBV11-2 | TGTGCCAGCAGCTTAGCAGTCCACCCCTACGAGCAGTACTTC | CASSLAVHPYEQYF
NA | NA | TRBJ2-2 | TRBV20-1 | TGCAGTGCACCTGACAGCGGTCCGAACACCGGGGAGCTGTTTTTT | CSAPDSGPNTGELFF
many | NA | TRBJ1-1 | TRBV29-1 | TGCAGCGCGGAGACAGGTCTTACGGGGGCTTTCTTT | CSAETGLTGAFF
many | NA | TRBJ1-2 | TRBV10-3 | TGTGCCATCAGTGAACGGCGGAATTGGAACTATGGCTACACCTTC | CAISERRNWNYGYTF
NA | NA | TRBJ1-1 | TRBV10-3 | TGTGCCAGCAGGAAGGCACTCGGGGAGAACACTGAAGCTTTCTTT | CASRKALGENTEAFF
NA | TRBD1 | TRBJ1-2 | TRBV29-1 | TGCAGCGTAGCACAGGGGGCTGGTGGCTACACCTTC | CSVAQGAGGYTF
NA | NA | TRBJ1-5 | TRBV5-8 | TGTGCCAGCAGCGCCCGGGATTTGGGCAATCAGCCCCAGCATTTT | CASSARDLGNQPQHF
once | NA | TRBJ1-5 | TRBV11-2 | TGTGCCAGCAGCTTAGAAGGGTGGCCCCAGCATTTT | CASSLEGWPQHF
NA | NA | TRBJ1-2 | TRBV29-1 | TGCAGCGTTGAGAGGGTAAATGGCTATGGCTACACCTTC | CSVERVNGYGYTF
many | NA | TRBJ2-7 | TRBV15 | TGTGCCACCAGCAGACCCCTTGGGGCTACCTACGAGCAGTACTTC | CATSRPLGATYEQYF
many | TRBD1 | TRBJ1-4 | TRBV7-8 | TGTGCCAGCAGCTTGGTAAAAACAGGGGTTGAAAAACTGTTTTTT | CASSLVKTGVEKLFF
NA | NA | TRBJ1-1 | TRBV7-8 | TGTGCCAGCAAAGACAAACAGGGAGCTGAAGCTTTCTTT | CASKDKQGAEAFF
few | NA | TRBJ1-1 | TRBV6-6 | TGTGCCAGCAGTTACCTGACAGACACTGAAGCTTTCTTT | CASSYLTDTEAFF
once | NA | TRBJ2-5 | TRBV20-1 | TGCAGTGCCAATAGAGCAGGGGATGAACAAGAGACCCAGTACTTC | CSANRAGDEQETQYF
NA | TRBD1 | TRBJ1-5 | TRBV29-1 | TGCAGTGCTAGCCCCGCCCTACAGGGGGCTAGCAATCAGCCCCAGCATTTT | CSASPALQGASNQPQHF
many | NA | TRBJ1-2 | TRBV15 | TGTGCCACCAGCAGAGATAGAGGACAGAGAGGCTACACCTTC | CATSRDRGQRGYTF
NA | NA | TRBJ2-5 | TRBV5-1 | TGCGCCAGCAGCTTATGGGGGGTTAAAGAGACCCAGTACTTC | CASSLWGVKETQYF
many | NA | TRBJ1-6 | TRBV4-1 | TGCGCCAGCAGCCAGGGGGTCGATTCACCCCTCCACTTT | CASSQGVDSPLHF
few | NA | TRBJ1-2 | TRBV19 | TGTGCCAGTACCCCTCGAAGACAGAGGGTATATGGCTACACCTTC | CASTPRRQRVYGYTF
many | NA | TRBJ1-1 | TRBV2 | TGTGCCAGCAGTGGACGGTTGAACACTGAAGCTTTCTTT | CASSGRLNTEAFF
NA | NA | TRBJ1-6 | TRBV27 | TGTGCCAGCAGTCTTTCCGGGACGTATAATTCACCCCTCCACTTT | CASSLSGTYNSPLHF
NA | NA | TRBJ2-7 | TRBV29-1 | TGCAGCGTTGAAGGGGGAGGCAGGGGATACGAGCAGTACTTT | CSVEGGGRGYEQYF